The 14 T cell receptor beta chains given below trace back to one sample, sequenced in a study of blood T cell repertoires in COVID-19 (dated by TCRdb to about 2020). To prepare the library, the immunoSEQ multiplex PCR assay was applied. TCRdb obtained this table from immuneACCESS and retained in-frame rearrangements with V and J assigned. These tables miss some clones; where compared with another copy, unresolved V genes account for less than half of the shortfall, and the remainder is unexplained. The sample includes 240,000 or so clones, with about 85% observed a single time. The ten biggest clones cover approximately 2% of the sample. The specimen sequenced was peripheral blood. Receptors originate from a young man who had recovered from COVID-19.

The chain employs TRBV5-6 and TRBJ2-3, with 11 nucleotides matching TRBD2. With V trimmed by 4 bases and J by 0 bases, 7 bases remained unmatched. The CDR3 contains 17 residues. CDR1 SGHDT and CDR2 YYEEEE come from the germline V gene. The CDR3 sequence is CASSGLLAGESTDTQYF. CDR3 sequence (DNA): TGTGCCAGCAGCGGGCTACTAGCGGGGGAGAGCACAGATACGCAGTATTTT.

The rearrangement joins TRBV6-5 to TRBJ1-5; 9 bases agree with TRBD1. V shed 6 bases and J 6 bases; nucleotides not matched to a gene: 6. This CDR3 spans 14 amino acids. Germline V gene lookup returns CDR1 MNHEY and CDR2 SVGAGI. CDR3 amino acids: CASRDTGGGQPQHF. The DNA for the CDR3 is TGTGCCAGCAGGGATACAGGGGGCGGTCAGCCCCAGCATTTT.

V gene TRBV5-1 combines with J gene TRBJ2-1; TRBD1 matches at 8 bases. The CDR3 spans 17 residues. Unmatched junction bases numbered 10, after V lost 4 bases and J lost 1 base. In germline, CDR1 is SGHRS, CDR2 YFSETQ. The CDR3 region is CASSPGPDRGSYNEQFF. CDR3 in DNA: TGCGCCAGCAGCCCGGGGCCCGACAGGGGTTCCTACAATGAGCAGTTCTTC.

The rearrangement links TRBV7-6 to TRBJ2-3, with D possibly matching TRBD2 (5 bases). The germline V gene has CDR1 SGHVS and CDR2 FNYEAQ. V gave up 3 bases and J gave up 6 bases, with 7 bases separating them. The CDR3 loop spans 12 amino acids. CDR3 DNA sequence: TGTGCCAGCAGCTTGGAGGCGGATACGCAGTATTTT. Residues: CASSLEADTQYF.

This clone has only one observation. The rearrangement joins TRBV6-2 or TRBV6-3 to TRBJ2-7; TRBD2 aligns across 8 bases. The CDR3 loop spans 15 amino acids. V dropped 4 bases and J dropped 3; count of bases not matched to a gene: 8. Germline CDR1 and CDR2: MNHEY and SVGEGT. The CDR3: CASSSGAGGSYEQYV. CDR3 nucleotides: TGTGCCAGCAGTTCAGGGGCGGGGGGCAGCTACGAGCAGTACGTC.

This chain links TRBV7-9 with TRBJ1-1; D perhaps matches TRBD1 (5 bases). Trimming removed 0 bases at V and 3 bases at J, with 20 bases between. Germline CDR1 is SEHNR and CDR2 is FQNEAQ (reference sequence). CDR3 length: 18 residues. The CDR3 loop is CASSLARQGGAGDTEAFF. The DNA of the CDR3 is TGTGCCAGCAGCTTAGCGCGGCAGGGAGGGGCTGGGGACACTGAAGCTTTCTTT.

J is TRBJ2-7 and V is TRBV2, with D perhaps TRBD1 (5 bases). In germline, CDR1 is SNHLY, CDR2 FYNNEI. With 3 bases removed from V and 6 bases from J, the gap between germline ends came to 9 bases. CDR3 length: 12 amino acids. The CDR3 region has the DNA TGTGCCAGCAGTGATAACAGGCTCGAGCAGTACGTC. This translates into CASSDNRLEQYV.

This clone has more than one count but fewer than ten. The chain couples TRBV6-5 to TRBJ2-3; a possible D gene is TRBD2 (5 bases). Trimming took 0 bases from V and 7 from J, leaving 14 bases between them. The CDR3 runs to 15 residues. The germline CDR1 and CDR2 sequences are MNHEY and SVGAGI. This CDR3 is CASSYSREWGNTQYF. In DNA form, the CDR3 reads TGTGCCAGCAGTTACTCTAGGGAGTGGGGAAATACGCAGTATTTT.

Here the CDR3 reads CASSLAGTGLTHF. The CDR3 DNA is TGTGCCAGCAGCTTAGCCGGGACAGGGCTTACGCATTTT. The chain recombines TRBV7-8 with TRBJ1-5, with TRBD1 identical over 9 bases. Looked up from germline, CDR1 is SGHVS and CDR2 is FQNEAQ. The CDR3 is 13 amino acids. Trimming at V came to 0 bases and at J to 15 bases, leaving 6 bases not matched to a gene.

In nucleotides, the CDR3 is TGTGCCAGCAGAGAACAGGGTTCCTACGAGCAGTACTTC. It encodes CASREQGSYEQYF. The genes are TRBV2 and TRBJ2-7; the D gene is possibly TRBD1 (6 bases). Germline assignment: CDR1 SNHLY and CDR2 FYNNEI. The CDR3 totals 13 residues. V lost 6 bases and J lost 1, with 10 bases in between.

The gene calls are TRBV5-5 and TRBJ1-1; no definite D call. Germline loops: CDR1 SGHKS, CDR2 YYEKEE (reference sequence). This CDR3 contains 14 residues. V was trimmed by 5 bases and J by 7 bases, leaving 18 bases between them. CDR3 in amino acids: CASRPSAQEGEAFF. Here the CDR3 DNA reads TGTGCCAGCAGACCGTCCGCTCAGGAGGGTGAAGCTTTCTTT.

The DNA for the CDR3 is TGTGCCAGCGGTTACAGGGTGAATTCACCCCTCCACTTT. Protein product: CASGYRVNSPLHF. V and J are TRBV7-3 and TRBJ1-6; tentatively, D is TRBD1 (6 bases). There are 13 residues in the CDR3. V lost 8 bases and J 7 bases, leaving 12 bases between the germline ends. Germline CDR1 SGHTA, CDR2 FQGTGA.

V is TRBV28 and J is TRBJ1-1; D might be TRBD1 (5 bases). From germline, CDR1 is MDHEN and CDR2 SYDVKM. Trimming shortened V by 7 bases and J by 5 bases, and 20 bases separated the two germline ends. The CDR3 has 15 residues. This chain's CDR3 is CASTPGAGSWTEAFF. The CDR3 nucleotides read TGTGCCAGCACCCCTGGGGCGGGGTCGTGGACTGAAGCTTTCTTT.

V usage is TRBV28 and J usage is TRBJ2-7; possible D gene TRBD1, 5 bases. V was pared by 6 bases and J by 4 bases, with 13 bases between. CDR1 and CDR2 (germline): MDHEN, SYDVKM. This CDR3 region has 13 residues. CDR3 amino acids: CASSSGHQYEQYV. In DNA form, the CDR3 reads TGTGCCAGCAGCTCTGGACACCAATACGAGCAGTACGTC.